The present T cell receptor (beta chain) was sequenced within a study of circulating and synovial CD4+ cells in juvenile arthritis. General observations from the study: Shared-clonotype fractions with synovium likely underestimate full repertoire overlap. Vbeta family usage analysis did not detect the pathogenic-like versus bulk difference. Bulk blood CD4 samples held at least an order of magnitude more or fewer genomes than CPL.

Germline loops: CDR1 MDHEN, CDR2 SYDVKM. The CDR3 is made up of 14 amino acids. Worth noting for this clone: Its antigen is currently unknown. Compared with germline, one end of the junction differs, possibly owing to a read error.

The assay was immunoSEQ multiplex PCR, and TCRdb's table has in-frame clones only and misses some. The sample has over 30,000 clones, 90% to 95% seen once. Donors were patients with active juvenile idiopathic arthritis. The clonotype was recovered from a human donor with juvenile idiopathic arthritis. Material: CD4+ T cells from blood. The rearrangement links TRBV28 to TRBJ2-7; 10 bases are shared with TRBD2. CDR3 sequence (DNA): TGTGCCAGCAGTCGGCCCCAGCTAGCGGGAGTACGCTGCTTC. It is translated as CASSRPQLAGVRCF.